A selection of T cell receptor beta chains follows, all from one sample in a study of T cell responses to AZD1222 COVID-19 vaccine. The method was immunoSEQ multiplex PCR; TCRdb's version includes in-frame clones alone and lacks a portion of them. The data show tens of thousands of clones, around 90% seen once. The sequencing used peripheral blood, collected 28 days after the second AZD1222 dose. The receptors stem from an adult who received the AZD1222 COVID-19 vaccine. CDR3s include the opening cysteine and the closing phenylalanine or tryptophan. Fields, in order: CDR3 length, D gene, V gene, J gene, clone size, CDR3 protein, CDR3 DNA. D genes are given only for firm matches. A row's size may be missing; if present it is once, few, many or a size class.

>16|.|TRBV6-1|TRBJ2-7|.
CASSESEGSAPYEQYF
TGTGCCAGCAGTGAATCCGAGGGGTCGGCTCCTTACGAGCAGTACTTC
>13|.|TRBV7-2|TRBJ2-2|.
CASSLAGTGELFF
TGTGCCAGCAGCTTAGCGGGCACCGGGGAGCTGTTTTTT
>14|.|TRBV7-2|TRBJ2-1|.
CASSLGAANNEQFF
TGTGCCAGCAGCTTAGGTGCAGCTAACAATGAGCAGTTCTTC
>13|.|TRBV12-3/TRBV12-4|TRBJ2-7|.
CASSLELHYEQYF
TGTGCCAGCAGTTTGGAGCTACACTACGAGCAGTACTTC
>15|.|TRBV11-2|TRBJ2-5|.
CASSSMTSRQETQYF
TGTGCCAGCAGCTCGATGACCTCAAGACAAGAGACCCAGTACTTC
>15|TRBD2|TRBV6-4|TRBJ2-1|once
CASSSQRGSYNEQFF
TGTGCCAGCAGTAGTCAGCGGGGGAGCTACAATGAGCAGTTCTTC
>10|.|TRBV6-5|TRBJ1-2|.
CASSEYGYTF
TGTGCCAGCAGCGAGTATGGCTACACCTTC
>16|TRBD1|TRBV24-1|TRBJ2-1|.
CATKETGQGDYNEQFF
TGTGCCACCAAAGAAACCGGACAGGGCGATTACAATGAGCAGTTCTTC
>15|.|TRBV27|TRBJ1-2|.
CASSFGGRGLTGYTF
TGTGCCAGCAGTTTTGGGGGTCGGGGCCTAACCGGCTACACCTTC
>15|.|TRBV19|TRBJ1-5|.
CASSMESRGNQPQHF
TGTGCCAGTAGTATGGAGAGCAGGGGCAATCAGCCCCAGCATTTT
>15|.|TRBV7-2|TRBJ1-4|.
CASSFQGAMNEKLFF
TGTGCCAGCAGCTTCCAAGGTGCTATGAATGAAAAACTGTTTTTT
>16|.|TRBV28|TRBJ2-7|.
CASSFGVRGLSYEQYF
TGTGCCAGCAGTTTCGGCGTACGAGGGCTATCCTACGAGCAGTACTTC
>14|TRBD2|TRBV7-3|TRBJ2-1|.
CASSIGLAGREQFF
TGTGCCAGCAGCATCGGACTAGCGGGGCGGGAGCAGTTCTTC
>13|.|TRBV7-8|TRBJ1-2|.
CASSREGDYGYTF
TGTGCCAGCAGCCGAGAGGGGGACTATGGCTACACCTTC
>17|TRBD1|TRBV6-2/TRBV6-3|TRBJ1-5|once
CASSYSRQGLSNQPQHF
TGTGCCAGCAGTTACTCCCGACAGGGGCTTAGCAATCAGCCCCAGCATTTT
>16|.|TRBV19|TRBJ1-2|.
CASTLYWQAGDYGYTF
TGTGCCAGTACTCTATACTGGCAGGCTGGGGACTATGGCTACACCTTC
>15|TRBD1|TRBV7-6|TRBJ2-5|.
CASSLAGGRGETQYF
TGTGCCAGCAGCTTGGCAGGGGGCCGTGGAGAGACCCAGTACTTC
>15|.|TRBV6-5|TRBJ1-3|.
CASSYQGSSGNTIYF
TGTGCCAGCAGTTATCAGGGATCCTCTGGAAACACCATATATTTT
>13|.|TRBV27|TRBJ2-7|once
CASSLGHLYEQYF
TGTGCCAGCAGTTTAGGACATCTCTACGAGCAGTACTTC
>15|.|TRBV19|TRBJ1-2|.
CASSIAFGGKDGYTF
TGTGCCAGTAGTATAGCTTTCGGGGGGAAGGATGGCTACACCTTC
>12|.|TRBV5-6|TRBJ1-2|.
CASSTGLGGYTF
TGTGCCAGCAGCACGGGGTTAGGCGGCTACACCTTC
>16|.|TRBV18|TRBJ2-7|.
CASSPPLGHNSYEQYF
TGTGCCAGCTCACCACCTTTGGGGCACAACTCCTACGAGCAGTACTTC
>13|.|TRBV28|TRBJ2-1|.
CASSFTRSNEQFF
TGTGCCAGCAGTTTTACCAGGTCCAATGAGCAGTTCTTC
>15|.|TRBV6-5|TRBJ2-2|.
CASSKGHSDTGELFF
TGTGCCAGCAGCAAAGGACACAGCGACACCGGGGAGCTGTTTTTT
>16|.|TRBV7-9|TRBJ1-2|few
CASSPGPGSWWGGYTF
TGTGCCAGCAGCCCCGGACCGGGATCCTGGTGGGGTGGCTACACCTTC